This T cell receptor beta chain appears in the sequencing data of a study of shared clonotypes between healthy human individuals. Every donor, a Caucasian adult, lived in Nashville, Tennessee. Method: immunoSEQ multiplex PCR; TCRdb's copy keeps in-frame clones and lacks some. The table has some 1 million clones, roughly 75% seen once. In this sample, this clone turned up once. Germline CDR1 reads SGHDN; CDR2 reads FVKESK. The CDR3 totals 14 residues. V was cut by 0 bases and J by 4 bases, with 9 bases left in between. Sequencing used memory CD4+ T cells sorted from blood. Stated subset: CD45RA-negative fraction. The receptor's source is a young man in good health. This chain joins TRBV14 and TRBJ1-2; tentative D call: TRBD1 (5 bases). CDR3 residues: CASSQEWTTYGYTF. The CDR3, as DNA: TGTGCCAGCAGCCAAGAATGGACAACCTATGGCTACACCTTC. The whole variable domain, filled in from reference TRBV14 and TRBJ1-2, reads EAGVTQFPSHSVIEKGQTVTLRCDPISGHDNLYWYRRVMGKEIKFLLHFVKESKQDESGMPNNRFLAERTGGTYSTLKVQPAELEDSGVYFCASSQEWTTYGYTFGSGTRLTVV.